This T cell receptor beta chain was sequenced for a study of T-cell memory formation after mild COVID-19. A single record per CDR3 protein comes from TCRdb applying MiXCR to the 5' RACE reads. The repertoire holds about 390,000 distinct CDR3 sequences, more than 20% seen once, with approximately 12% in the top ten. The CDR3 sequence is 15 residues long. The ends lost 5 bases at V and 7 bases at J; junction bases unmatched: 9. Germline V gene lookup returns CDR1 LGHDT and CDR2 YNNKEL (reference sequence). This clonotype was recorded many times. The V and J genes are TRBV3-1 and TRBJ2-7, with 12 bases aligning to TRBD2. The receptor's source is an adult woman who had mild COVID-19 (a few samples of this study predate the infection). Cell type and time point are not known. The sequenced material came from PBMCs or a T cell subset sorted from them (not recorded which). This CDR3 reads CASSRGLAGAGEQYF. The CDR3 bases are TGTGCCAGCAGCAGGGGACTAGCGGGCGCCGGGGAGCAGTACTTC.